Given below is one T cell receptor beta chain in context. Its target is unknown. The sample belongs to a study of T cell clones after liver transplantation. Study-wide background: Three of eight recipients were HCV-positive; others had non-autoimmune, non-viral indications. Overall study findings and caveats: Low donor cell numbers restricted donor-reactive repertoire measurement in a couple of subjects. Migration into the graft, not deletion, may explain lost graft donor-reactive T cells.

Data came from immunoSEQ multiplex PCR; TCRdb stores just in-frame clones and leaves some out. The sample lists approximately 70,000 clones; around 80% were seen once. Trimming took 2 bases from V and 7 from J, leaving 12 bases between them. The CDR3 loop spans 15 amino acids. Germline CDR1 MNHNY, CDR2 SVGAGI (reference sequence). The sequenced sample was CD4+ T cells from blood, obtained around 50 months after liver transplant. The chain recombines TRBV6-6 with TRBJ1-6; D gene ambiguous. This TCR derives from a human patient who received a liver transplant. Some T cells may be graft donor cells. The CDR3 DNA reads TGTGCCAGCAGTTACGAGGGCAGTACGAATTCACCCCTCCACTTT. Translated, it gives CASSYEGSTNSPLHF.